This T cell receptor (beta chain) was observed in a study of beta chain features in type 1 diabetes. Study-wide points: The naive, central memory and Treg TCRB repertoires of patients appeared to be more similar to one another than those of healthy donors. VDJ junctions sequenced from type 1 diabetes patients showed fewer insertions and more deletions. Although PCR might favor shorter templates, it would do so equally in patients and controls.

The germline gives CDR1 PRHDT, CDR2 FYEKMQ (reference sequence). V lost 2 bases to trimming and J lost 7 bases; unmatched junction nucleotides: 8. CDR3 size: 15 residues. Populations isolated by sorting all had purity greater than 95%. Every isolated RNA sample was fully reverse transcribed, so sequencing captured expressed TCRB transcripts. Sequencing was performed with immunoSEQ multiplex PCR; in TCRdb, only in-frame clones are kept and a portion is missing. The sample lists more than 300,000 clones; 7.5% to 9% were seen once. This clone occurred a few times. The antigen is unknown. The chain links TRBV13 to TRBJ2-7, with TRBD1 identical over 10 bases. This clonotype was obtained from a woman aged 18 to 35 in good health. Sequencing used central memory CD4+ T cells from blood. CDR3 protein: CASSLPGQGTSEQYF. The CDR3 DNA reads TGTGCCAGCAGCTTACCGGGACAGGGGACGTCGGAGCAGTACTTC.